This T cell receptor beta chain was identified in a study of T-cell reconstitution after alpha-beta-depleted transplantation in children. Turning to this clonotype: An end of the junction differs from the germline gene, which may be a read error.

Germline CDR1 and CDR2: SGHRS and YFSETQ. The CDR3 contains 15 residues. Using unique molecular identifiers, the investigators prepared the TCRbeta library. TCRdb reanalysed the PCR reads using MiXCR and keeps one entry per CDR3 protein. The data contain about 400,000 distinct CDR3 sequences, 15% to 20% of them singletons. Here the sequenced sample was PBMCs, mostly from graft donor cells, taken 360 days after TCRalphabeta/CD19-depleted stem cell transplant. J is TRBJ2-2 and V is TRBV5-1, with 7 bases aligning to TRBD2. This receptor was identified in a boy less than two years old who had a stem cell transplant for Wiskott-Aldrich syndrome, so the T cells may come from the graft donor. As DNA, the CDR3 is TGCGCCAGCAGCTACGGGAGGTCGAACACCGGGGGGCTGTTTTTT. As protein: CASSYGRSNTGGLFF. The whole variable domain, remainder taken from reference TRBV5-1 and TRBJ2-2, is KAGVTQTPRYLIKTRGQQVTLSCSPISGHRSVSWYQQTPGQGLQFLFEYFSETQRNKGNFPGRFSGRQFSNSRSEMNVSTLELGDSALYLCASSYGRSNTGGLFFGEGSRLTVL.